Each of the 20 T cell receptor beta chains below was sequenced from the same sample in a study of molecular identifiers for immune sequencing clone quantification. TCRdb reanalysed the PCR reads using MiXCR and keeps one entry per CDR3 protein. Of 460,000 or so distinct CDR3 sequences in the sample, around 23% were seen once. Sample: naive CD8+ T cells from blood, with Jurkat cell RNA spiked in. The subset denotes: FACS-sorted CD8+CD4-CCR7+CD45RA+ naive T cells. All receptors come from a human donor in good health. Some libraries in this study had Jurkat cell RNA spiked in.

This clonotype has more than one count but fewer than ten. This chain uses TRBV4-1 with TRBJ2-5; D tentatively fits TRBD1 or TRBD2 (5 bases each). The CDR3 sequence is 16 residues long. In germline, CDR1 is MGHRA, CDR2 YSYEKL. The V end lost 0 bases, the J end lost 4 bases, and 15 bases lay between the germline ends. The CDR3 nucleotides read TGCGCCAGCAGCCAAGAGAGGGGTGGGCTTCGAGAGACCCAGTACTTC. Translating gives CASSQERGGLRETQYF.

This chain connects TRBV7-9 to TRBJ1-2, with D possibly being TRBD1 (5 bases). Deletions cut 1 base from V and 3 bases from J, with 12 bases between. This CDR3 spans 15 amino acids. Germline V gene lookup returns CDR1 SEHNR and CDR2 FQNEAQ (reference sequence). CDR3 DNA: TGTGCCAGCAGCTTAGAGGACACTGTGCACTATGGCTACACCTTC. It encodes CASSLEDTVHYGYTF.

The table lists this clonotype with many counts. The CDR3 here is CASSQEWGGGTEAFF. DNA of the CDR3: TGCGCCAGCAGCCAAGAATGGGGCGGAGGGACTGAAGCTTTCTTT. The J gene is TRBJ1-1, the V gene TRBV4-3, with D possibly TRBD1 on 5 matching bases. CDR1 is LGHNA and CDR2 is YSLEER in the germline V gene. Trimming stripped 0 bases from V and 5 bases from J, with 13 bases between. There are 15 residues in the CDR3.

This clonotype has a handful of counts. It may be a read error: a sequence one base away is much more abundant. V is TRBV28 and J is TRBJ2-3, with D possibly being TRBD1 (7 bases). This CDR3 is built from 15 residues. CDR1 and CDR2 (germline): MDHEN, SYDVKM. The CDR3 protein is CASSSPQGGTGTQYF. The CDR3 DNA reads as TGTGCCAGCAGTTCGCCCCAGGGGGGCACAGGTACGCAGTATTTT.

The chain uses TRBV7-2 and TRBJ2-1; a weak D match, TRBD2 (5 bases). CDR1 SGHTA and CDR2 FQGNSA come from the germline V gene. Trimming took 1 base from V and 5 from J, leaving 6 bases between them. The CDR3 spans 13 residues. CDR3 loop: CASSLDGDNEQFF. The CDR3 DNA follows: TGTGCCAGCAGCTTAGACGGGGACAATGAGCAGTTCTTC.

The CDR3 loop is CASNLGERDNEQFF. CDR3 nucleotides: TGTGCCAGCAACCTGGGGGAGCGGGACAATGAGCAGTTCTTC. The chain employs TRBV6-2 or TRBV6-3 and TRBJ2-1, with D possibly being TRBD2 (6 bases). Germline CDR1 MNHEY, CDR2 SVGEGT. The CDR3 has 14 residues. V lost 7 bases and J lost 5, with 15 bases in between.

This clonotype was detected a few times. The rearrangement links TRBV4-3 to TRBJ1-4, with D perhaps matching TRBD1 (5 bases). Germline values: CDR1 LGHNA, CDR2 YSLEER. V gave up 5 bases and J gave up 5 bases, with 24 bases separating them. The CDR3 covers 18 residues. The DNA of the CDR3 is TGCGCCAGCAGCTCGTCCGGGACCGTTGTACCGAGCAATGAAAAACTGTTTTTT. Translating it yields CASSSSGTVVPSNEKLFF.

Remarks on this clonotype: Given a much more abundant clone one base away, this may be a read error. This rearrangement joins TRBV20-1 to TRBJ2-7; D remains ambiguous. This CDR3 has 12 residues. Germline V CDR1 and CDR2: DFQATT, SNEGSKA (reference sequence). V dropped 4 bases and J dropped 0 bases, with 7 bases sitting between them. CDR3 bases: TGCAGTGCTAATGTGAGCTCCTACGAGCAGTACTTC. This translates into CSANVSSYEQYF.

The V and J genes are TRBV7-9 and TRBJ1-4; no clear D gene. The CDR3 sequence is 13 residues long. Trimming took off 4 bases at V and 5 bases at J, with 8 bases between the two ends. Germline values: CDR1 SEHNR, CDR2 FQNEAQ (reference sequence). In nucleotides, the CDR3 is TGTGCCAGCAGCTCCGTTTTAAATGAAAAACTGTTTTTT. The encoded protein is CASSSVLNEKLFF.

This clonotype was detected ten times or more. The chain uses TRBV29-1 and TRBJ1-1; D remains ambiguous. This CDR3 has 11 amino acids. The V and J ends lost 8 bases and 1 base respectively, with 8 bases between them. The germline V gene has CDR1 SQVTM and CDR2 ANQGSEA. The CDR3 protein is CSWSWNTEAFF. CDR3 nucleotides: TGCAGCTGGAGCTGGAACACTGAAGCTTTCTTT. The whole variable domain, remainder taken from reference TRBV29-1 and TRBJ1-1, is SAVISQKPSRDICQRGTSLTIQCQVDSQVTMMFWYRQQPGQSLTLIATANQGSEATYESGFVIDKFPISRPNLTFSTLTVSNMSPEDSSIYLCSWSWNTEAFFGQGTRLTVV.

This clonotype came up a few times. Germline is not matched at one junction end, which may reflect a read error. The rearrangement links TRBV6-5 to TRBJ2-3; D might be TRBD1 (5 bases). The germline V gene has CDR1 MNHEY and CDR2 SVGAGI. CDR3 size: 14 residues. Written as DNA, the CDR3 is TGTGCCAGCAGCTACTCAGGGCTTCCAGATACGCAGTATTTT. It codes for CASSYSGLPDTQYF.

The chain joins TRBV9 to TRBJ2-1, with 7 bases matching TRBD1. The V segment lost 2 bases and the J segment 4 bases; nucleotides outside the gene matches: 3. The CDR3 is 14 residues long. Germline V gene data show CDR1 as SGDLS and CDR2 as YYNGEE. CDR3 in amino acids: CASSVGQTYNEQFF. As DNA, the CDR3 is TGTGCCAGCAGCGTGGGACAGACATACAATGAGCAGTTCTTC.

The rearrangement joins TRBV13 to TRBJ2-3, with TRBD2 matching over 12 bases. The V and J ends lost 1 base and 4 bases, in that order; junction bases with no gene match: 3. The CDR3 has 16 amino acids. Per the germline V gene, CDR1 is PRHDT and CDR2 is FYEKMQ (reference sequence). The CDR3 loop is CASSLDGLAGPDTQYF. DNA of the CDR3: TGTGCCAGCAGCTTAGACGGACTAGCGGGGCCAGATACGCAGTATTTT.

As for this clonotype: A much larger clonotype is one base distant, so this may be a read error. The J gene is TRBJ1-1, the V gene TRBV7-9; TRBD1 aligns across 7 bases. The CDR3 spans 12 residues. Germline CDR1 is SEHNR and CDR2 is FQNEAQ (reference sequence). The CDR3 spells CACSGRTGEAFF. In nucleotides, the CDR3 is TGTGCCTGCAGCGGACGGACAGGTGAAGCTTTCTTT.

This clonotype turned up a few times. The rearrangement joins TRBV20-1 to TRBJ2-3, with D hard to call. Germline V lookup: CDR1 DFQATT, CDR2 SNEGSKA (reference sequence). The CDR3 totals 14 residues. With 3 bases removed from V and 2 bases from J, the gap between germline ends came to 12 bases. The DNA for the CDR3 is TGCAGTGCTAGCGACCCACAGCTCACAGATACGCAGTATTTT. This encodes CSASDPQLTDTQYF.

Remarks on this clonotype: This may come from a read error, since a much larger clone is one base off. The chain is built from TRBV30 and TRBJ2-7; D unresolved. The CDR3 has 12 residues. Germline values: CDR1 GTSNPN, CDR2 SVGIG (reference sequence). In nucleotides, the CDR3 is TGTGCCTGGAGTCCGGGTTGGAACGAGCGGTACTTC. This gives the protein CAWSPGWNERYF.

This clonotype occurred a few times. The chain combines TRBV4-3 with TRBJ2-7; D gene ambiguous. CDR3 length: 16 amino acids. Trimming shortened V by 0 bases and J by 0 bases, and 12 bases separated the two germline ends. CDR1 and CDR2 (germline): LGHNA, YSLEER. Here the CDR3 DNA reads TGCGCCAGCAGCCAAGATTCACAGTCCCCCTCCTACGAGCAGTACTTC. Protein sequence: CASSQDSQSPSYEQYF.

About this clonotype itself: A junction end diverges from the germline sequence, so it may reflect a read error. This rearrangement joins TRBV28 to TRBJ2-5, with D possibly TRBD2 on 6 matching bases. The CDR3 is made up of 13 amino acids. Germline V gene sequence: CDR1 MDHEN, CDR2 SYDVKM. As DNA, the CDR3 is TGTGCCAGCAGGGGGACTCATCAAGAGAGCCAGTACTTC. This translates into CASRGTHQESQYF.

In its sample, this clonotype was seen many times. This rearrangement joins TRBV7-9 to TRBJ2-7, with 9 positions matching TRBD1. The CDR3 totals 16 residues. J gave up 2 bases and V 3 bases, and 8 bases lay outside the gene matches. Germline V gene lookup returns CDR1 SEHNR and CDR2 FQNEAQ (reference sequence). Written as DNA, the CDR3 is TGTGCCAGCAGCTTCCCACCTGGACAGGGGACCTACGAGCAGTACTTC. Translation: CASSFPPGQGTYEQYF.

The chain joins TRBV6-2 or TRBV6-3 to TRBJ2-1, with 11 bases fitting TRBD2. The J segment lost 0 bases and the V segment lost 4 bases, leaving 2 bases of the junction unmatched. The germline CDR1 and CDR2 sequences are MNHEY and SVGEGT. The CDR3 spans 16 residues. CDR3 protein: CASSFGTSGSYNEQFF. CDR3 DNA: TGTGCCAGCAGTTTTGGGACTAGCGGCTCCTACAATGAGCAGTTCTTC.